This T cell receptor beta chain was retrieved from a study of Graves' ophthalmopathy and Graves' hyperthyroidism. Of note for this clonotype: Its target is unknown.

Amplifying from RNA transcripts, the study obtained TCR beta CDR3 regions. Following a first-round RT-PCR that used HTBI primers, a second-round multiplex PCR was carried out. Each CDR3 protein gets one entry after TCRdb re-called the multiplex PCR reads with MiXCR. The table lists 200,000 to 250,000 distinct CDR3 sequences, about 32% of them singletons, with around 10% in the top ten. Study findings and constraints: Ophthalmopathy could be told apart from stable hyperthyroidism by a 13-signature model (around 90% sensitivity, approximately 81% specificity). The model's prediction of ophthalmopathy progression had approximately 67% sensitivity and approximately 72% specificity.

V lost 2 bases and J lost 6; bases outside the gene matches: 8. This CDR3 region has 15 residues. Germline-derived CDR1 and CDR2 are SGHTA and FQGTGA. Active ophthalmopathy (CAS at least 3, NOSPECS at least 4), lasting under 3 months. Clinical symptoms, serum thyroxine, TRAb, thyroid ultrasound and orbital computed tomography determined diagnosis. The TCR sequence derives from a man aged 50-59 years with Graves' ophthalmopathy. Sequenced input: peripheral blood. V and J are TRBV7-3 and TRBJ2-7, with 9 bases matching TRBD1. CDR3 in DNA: TGTGCCAGCAGCTTAGTGGTGGGACAGGGATCCGAGCAGTACTTC. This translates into CASSLVVGQGSEQYF.